The clone carrying this T cell receptor beta chain turned up a few times. What it recognizes is unknown. Trimming took off 0 bases at V and 10 bases at J, with 28 bases between the two ends. The CDR3 loop spans 18 amino acids. The germline gives CDR1 MNHNS, CDR2 SASEGT. This record belongs to a study of regulatory T cells in long-lasting Graves disease. General study findings and limits: Persistent Graves' patients showed a TCR diversity that was lower than that of newly diagnosed ones. Since the sample size was small, accuracy may have been reduced.

Time point defined: persistent/refractory GD, antithyroid drugs over 5 years with positive TRAb. Researchers made the TCR library from RNA that was extracted from PBMCs. The authors built TCR beta libraries using iRepertoire HTBI primers and Arm-PCR of CDR3 regions. TCRdb itself ran the multiplex PCR reads through MiXCR, one entry per CDR3 protein. The data hold roughly 500,000 distinct CDR3 sequences, with 20% observed a single time. This clonotype was obtained from a female donor with Graves disease. The input for sequencing was peripheral blood mononuclear cells (PBMCs), taken when the disease was refractory, from a patient treated with antithyroid drugs. This chain links TRBV6-1 with TRBJ2-7; no firm D call. The CDR3 nucleotides are TGTGCCAGCAGTGAAGCAATTCTGTGGTCTGTTTATATCGAAACACAGTACTTC. Its translation is CASSEAILWSVYIETQYF.